A few counts support the clone carrying this TCR beta chain. Its antigen is as yet unknown. The data stem from a study of T-cell memory formation after mild COVID-19. Overall study context: In these data, TCR clusters were largely donor specific.

Overall study results and limits: Memory sampled before infection contained some responding clones, suggesting cross-reactive memory joined. Later expanders leaned toward CD4+, whereas clones contracting from day 15 to 85 were balanced CD4/CD8.

Barcoded TCR alpha and TCR beta cDNA libraries with UMIs came from 5'RACE using constant-segment primers. TCRdb passed the 5' RACE reads through MiXCR, listing each CDR3 protein once. The sample includes roughly 300,000 distinct CDR3 sequences, less than 9.5% seen only once; the top ten take 22%. Sequenced: PBMCs or a T cell subset sorted from them (not recorded which). The source of this sequence is a man between 18 and 35 years old who had mild COVID-19 (a few samples of this study predate the infection). Cell type and time point are not known.

CDR3 DNA: TGTGCCAGCAGTGGGGGCGTATCCTCTGGAAACACCATATATTTT. Protein product: CASSGGVSSGNTIYF. The chain uses TRBV12-3 or TRBV12-4 and TRBJ1-3; the D gene is possibly TRBD1 (6 bases). Between the trimmed V and J ends, which lost 5 bases and 0 bases, there was a span of 11 bases. CDR3 length equals 15 residues.